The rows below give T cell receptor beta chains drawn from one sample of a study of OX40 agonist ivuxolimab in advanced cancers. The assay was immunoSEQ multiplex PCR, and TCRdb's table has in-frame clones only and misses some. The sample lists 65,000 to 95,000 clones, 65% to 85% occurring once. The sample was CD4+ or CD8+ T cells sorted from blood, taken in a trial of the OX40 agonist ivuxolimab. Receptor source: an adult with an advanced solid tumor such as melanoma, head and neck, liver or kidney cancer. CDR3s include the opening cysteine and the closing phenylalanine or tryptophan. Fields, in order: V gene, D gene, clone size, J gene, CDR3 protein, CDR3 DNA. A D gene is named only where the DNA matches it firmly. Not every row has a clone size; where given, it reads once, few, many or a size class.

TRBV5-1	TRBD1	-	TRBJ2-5	CASSLWVTGGRETQYF	TGCGCCAGCAGCTTGTGGGTGACAGGGGGTCGGGAGACCCAGTACTTC
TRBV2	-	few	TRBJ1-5	CASSGADRPHQPQHF	TGTGCCAGCAGTGGGGCGGACAGACCCCATCAGCCCCAGCATTTT
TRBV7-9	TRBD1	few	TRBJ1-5	CASSSGQPGQPQHF	TGTGCCAGCAGCTCGGGACAGCCAGGGCAGCCCCAGCATTTT
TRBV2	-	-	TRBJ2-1	CASSEWASGYNEQFF	TGTGCCAGCAGTGAGTGGGCCAGCGGATACAATGAGCAGTTCTTC
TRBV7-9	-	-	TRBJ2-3	CASSIDTDTQYF	TGTGCCAGCAGCATAGACACAGATACGCAGTATTTT
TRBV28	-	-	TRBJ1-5	CASNRESAGQPQHF	TGTGCCAGCAACAGAGAAAGCGCGGGTCAGCCCCAGCATTTT
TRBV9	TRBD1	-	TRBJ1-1	CASSVTTGRDTEAFF	TGTGCCAGCAGCGTCACGACAGGGCGTGACACTGAAGCTTTCTTT
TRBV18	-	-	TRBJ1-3	CASSPFDTTSGNTIYF	TGTGCCAGCTCTCCTTTCGACACGACCTCTGGAAACACCATATATTTT
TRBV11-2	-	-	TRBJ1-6	CASSPITKDSPLHF	TGTGCCAGCAGCCCGATAACCAAGGATTCACCCCTCCACTTT
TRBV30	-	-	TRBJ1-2	CAWSPGRRSYGYTF	TGTGCCTGGAGTCCTGGACGGCGAAGCTATGGCTACACCTTC
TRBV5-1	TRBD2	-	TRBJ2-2	CASSLPSGATGELFF	TGCGCCAGCAGCTTGCCTAGCGGGGCCACCGGGGAGCTGTTTTTT
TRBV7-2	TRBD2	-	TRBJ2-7	CASRPDSGGAGGEQYF	TGTGCCAGCAGACCAGATAGCGGGGGGGCCGGTGGAGAGCAGTACTTC
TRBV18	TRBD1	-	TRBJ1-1	CASSPTGTGGYTEAFF	TGTGCCAGCTCACCAACCGGGACAGGGGGTTACACTGAAGCTTTCTTT
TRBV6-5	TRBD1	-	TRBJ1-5	CASSSGGTGEHF	TGTGCCAGCAGTTCGGGGGGGACAGGGGAGCATTTT
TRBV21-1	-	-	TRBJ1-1	CASTSTGRIEAFF	TGTGCCAGCACTTCGACAGGGAGGATCGAAGCTTTCTTT
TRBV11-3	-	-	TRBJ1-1	CASSLMFYEGTGAFF	TGTGCCAGCAGCTTAATGTTCTACGAGGGCACTGGAGCTTTCTTT
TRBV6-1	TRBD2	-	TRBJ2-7	CASSEDTSGFSYEQYF	TGTGCCAGCAGTGAAGACACTAGCGGGTTCTCCTACGAGCAGTACTTC
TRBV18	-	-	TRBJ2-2	CASSPQGGFTGELFF	TGTGCCAGCTCACCACAGGGGGGATTCACCGGGGAGCTGTTTTTT
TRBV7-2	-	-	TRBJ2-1	CASILGGPLNEQFF	TGTGCCAGCATATTGGGGGGGCCCTTAAATGAGCAGTTCTTC
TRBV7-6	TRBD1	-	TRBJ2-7	CAVQGFSSYEQYF	TGTGCCGTACAGGGGTTTTCTTCCTACGAGCAGTACTTC
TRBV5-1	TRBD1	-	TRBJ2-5	CASSPLTGTLETQYF	TGCGCCAGCAGCCCATTGACAGGGACGTTGGAGACCCAGTACTTC
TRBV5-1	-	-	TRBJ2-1	CASSVDGGNYNEQFF	TGCGCCAGCAGCGTAGATGGGGGGAACTACAATGAGCAGTTCTTC
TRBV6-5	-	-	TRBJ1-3	CASSLGPAGGNTIYF	TGTGCCAGCAGTCTCGGTCCTGCGGGGGGAAACACCATATATTTT
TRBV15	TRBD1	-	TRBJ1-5	CATSTDRAARQPQHF	TGTGCCACCAGTACTGACAGGGCAGCACGGCAGCCCCAGCATTTT
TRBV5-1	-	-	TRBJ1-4	CASRDTNEKLFF	TGCGCCAGCAGGGATACCAATGAAAAACTGTTTTTT
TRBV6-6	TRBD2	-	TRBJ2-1	CASSLAGGSSYNEQFF	TGTGCCAGCAGTTTAGCGGGCGGTAGCTCCTACAATGAGCAGTTCTTC
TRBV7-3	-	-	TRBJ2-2	CASSSQGVGGTGELFF	TGTGCCAGCAGCTCCCAAGGGGTAGGAGGGACCGGGGAGCTGTTTTTT
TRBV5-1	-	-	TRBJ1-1	CASGLEPAVNTEAFF	TGCGCCAGCGGCCTCGAACCGGCGGTGAACACTGAAGCTTTCTTT
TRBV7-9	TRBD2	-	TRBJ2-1	CASSSLGASGTTYNEQFF	TGTGCCAGCAGCTCATTGGGGGCTAGCGGGACCACCTACAATGAGCAGTTCTTC
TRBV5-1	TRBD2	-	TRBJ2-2	CASSPGLSGELFF	TGCGCCAGCAGCCCGGGACTATCCGGGGAGCTGTTTTTT
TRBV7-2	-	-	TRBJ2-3	CASSFSGGLDTQYF	TGTGCCAGCAGCTTTTCGGGGGGCTTGGATACGCAGTATTTT
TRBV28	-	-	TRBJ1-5	CASSSRERDFNQPQHF	TGTGCCAGCAGTTCGCGCGAACGGGACTTCAATCAGCCCCAGCATTTT
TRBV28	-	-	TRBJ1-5	CASSLQGGGNQPQHF	TGTGCCAGCAGTTTGCAGGGAGGCGGCAATCAGCCCCAGCATTTT
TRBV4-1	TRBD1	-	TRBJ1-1	CASSQDSGDRRYTEAFF	TGCGCCAGCAGCCAAGATTCAGGGGACAGGAGATACACTGAAGCTTTCTTT
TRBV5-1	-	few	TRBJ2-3	CASKEGVTPTDTQYF	TGCGCCAGCAAGGAGGGGGTTACCCCCACAGATACGCAGTATTTT
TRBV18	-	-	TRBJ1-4	CASSEQDTTNEKLFF	TGTGCCAGCTCAGAACAGGACACAACTAATGAAAAACTGTTTTTT
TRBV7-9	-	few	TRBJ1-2	CASSLGSASIYGYTF	TGTGCCAGCAGCTTAGGGTCAGCCTCAATCTATGGCTACACCTTC
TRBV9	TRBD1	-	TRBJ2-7	CASSPTTQGDEQYF	TGTGCCAGCAGCCCCACAACCCAGGGGGACGAGCAGTACTTC
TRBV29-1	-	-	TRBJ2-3	CSVCPTGYRDTQYF	TGCAGCGTCTGTCCGACTGGATACAGGGATACGCAGTATTTT
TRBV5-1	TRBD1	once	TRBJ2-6	CASSLTGASSGANVLTF	TGCGCCAGCAGCTTGACAGGGGCGAGCTCTGGGGCCAACGTCCTGACTTTC
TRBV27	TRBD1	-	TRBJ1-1	CASRGTVNTEAFF	TGTGCCAGCAGGGGGACAGTGAACACTGAAGCTTTCTTT
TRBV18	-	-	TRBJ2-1	CASSAGAYNEQFF	TGTGCCAGCTCAGCGGGCGCCTACAATGAGCAGTTCTTC
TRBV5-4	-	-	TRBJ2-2	CASSLARGGVTGELFF	TGTGCCAGCAGCTTGGCTAGAGGGGGTGTAACCGGGGAGCTGTTTTTT
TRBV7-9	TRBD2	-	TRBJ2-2	CASSPRLATGELFF	TGTGCCAGCAGCCCCCGACTAGCGACCGGGGAGCTGTTTTTT
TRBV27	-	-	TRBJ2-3	CASSPGVQADTQYF	TGTGCCAGCTCCCCGGGAGTACAAGCAGATACGCAGTATTTT
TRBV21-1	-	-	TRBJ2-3	CASSKGQGEVGDTQYF	TGTGCCAGCAGCAAAGGACAGGGCGAGGTCGGAGATACGCAGTATTTT
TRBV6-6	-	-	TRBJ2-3	CASSPSVDTQYF	TGTGCCAGCAGCCCATCGGTAGATACGCAGTATTTT
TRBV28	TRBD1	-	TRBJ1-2	CASSRGGGANGYTF	TGTGCCAGCAGTAGGGGAGGGGGCGCGAATGGCTACACCTTC